This T cell receptor beta chain came from a study of human T cells and chemical hapten exposure. Across the whole study: Patients' scalps got diphenylcyclopropenone weekly throughout the approximately 23-week study.

Trimming pared 3 bases from V and 1 base from J, leaving 7 bases between. The V gene's germline CDR1 is SGHKS and CDR2 YYEKEE (reference sequence). The CDR3 loop spans 13 amino acids. This clonotype was seen more than once but under ten times. Its antigen remains unidentified. Study results and limitations: TCRs above 1 in 1000 frequency stayed constant with DPC sensitization.

For the library, individual cDNA molecules each received unique molecular identifiers. TCRdb ran MiXCR on the RACE reads and lists one entry per CDR3 protein. Among around 42,000 distinct CDR3 sequences, roughly 10% were seen once, and the ten largest hold about 14%. As to time point: patch test 2, 6 weeks after DPC sensitization. The treatment was: therapeutic diphenylcyclopropenone sensitization with weekly scalp DPC. Unfractionated whole blood was the source from which total RNA was extracted. Prior to application of each patch test, blood was drawn. This sequence originates from a woman aged 25 to 39 with alopecia areata. Some clones in this sample may be carry-over from other donors' samples. The rearrangement uses TRBV5-5 and TRBJ2-5, with D possibly being TRBD1 or TRBD2 (5 bases each). The sample was whole blood, taken in connection with sensitization to the hapten diphenylcyclopropenone (DPC). CDR3 loop: CASSWDPQETQYF. In nucleotides, the CDR3 is TGTGCCAGCAGCTGGGACCCCCAAGAGACCCAGTACTTC. The full variable domain, its missing parts supplied by reference TRBV5-5 and TRBJ2-5, is DAGVTQSPTHLIKTRGQQVTLRCSPISGHKSVSWYQQVLGQGPQFIFQYYEKEERGRGNFPDRFSARQFPNYSSELNVNALLLGDSALYLCASSWDPQETQYFGPGTRLLVL.